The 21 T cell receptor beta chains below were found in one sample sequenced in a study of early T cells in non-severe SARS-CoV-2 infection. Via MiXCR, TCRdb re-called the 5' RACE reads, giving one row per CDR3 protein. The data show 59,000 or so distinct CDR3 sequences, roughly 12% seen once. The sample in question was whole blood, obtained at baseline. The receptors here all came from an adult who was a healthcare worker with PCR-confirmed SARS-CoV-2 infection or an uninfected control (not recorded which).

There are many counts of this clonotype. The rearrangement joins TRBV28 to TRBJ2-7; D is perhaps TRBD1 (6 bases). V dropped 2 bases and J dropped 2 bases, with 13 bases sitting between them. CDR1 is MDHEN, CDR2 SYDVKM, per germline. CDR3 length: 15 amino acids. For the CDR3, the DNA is TGTGCCAGCAGTTTAAGTTTTCAGGGGACCTACGAGCAGTACTTC. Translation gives CASSLSFQGTYEQYF.

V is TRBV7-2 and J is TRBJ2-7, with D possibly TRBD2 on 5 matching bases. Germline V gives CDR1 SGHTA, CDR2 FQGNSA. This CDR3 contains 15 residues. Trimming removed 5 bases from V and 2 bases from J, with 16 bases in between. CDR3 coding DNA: TGTGCCAGCAGCCAGGCCACCGGGAACCCCTACGAGCAGTACTTC. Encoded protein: CASSQATGNPYEQYF. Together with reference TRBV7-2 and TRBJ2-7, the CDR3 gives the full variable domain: GAGVSQSPSNKVTEKGKDVELRCDPISGHTALYWYRQSLGQGLEFLIYFQGNSAPDKSGLPSDRFSAERTGGSVSTLTIQRTQQEDSAVYLCASSQATGNPYEQYFGPGTRLTVT.

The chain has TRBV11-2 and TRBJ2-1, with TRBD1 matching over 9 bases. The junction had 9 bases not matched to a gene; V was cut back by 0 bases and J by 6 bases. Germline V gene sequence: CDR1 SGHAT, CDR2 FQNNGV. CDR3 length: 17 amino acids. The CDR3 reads CASSLDLGTGSFNEQFF. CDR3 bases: TGTGCCAGCAGCTTAGATCTAGGGACAGGGTCTTTCAATGAGCAGTTCTTC.

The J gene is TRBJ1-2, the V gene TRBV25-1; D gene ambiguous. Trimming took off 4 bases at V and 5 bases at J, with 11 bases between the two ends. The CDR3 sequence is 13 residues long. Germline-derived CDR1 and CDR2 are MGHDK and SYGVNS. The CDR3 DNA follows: TGTGCCAGCAGTGTGATCTACAAGTATGGCTACACCTTC. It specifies CASSVIYKYGYTF.

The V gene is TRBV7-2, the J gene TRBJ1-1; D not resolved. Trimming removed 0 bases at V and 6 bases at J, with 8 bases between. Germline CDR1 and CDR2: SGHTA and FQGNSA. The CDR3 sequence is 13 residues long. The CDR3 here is CASSLATWAEAFF. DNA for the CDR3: TGTGCCAGCAGCTTAGCAACCTGGGCTGAAGCTTTCTTT.

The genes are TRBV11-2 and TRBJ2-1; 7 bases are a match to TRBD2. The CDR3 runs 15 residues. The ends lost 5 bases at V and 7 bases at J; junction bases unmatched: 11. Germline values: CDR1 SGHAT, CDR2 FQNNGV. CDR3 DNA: TGTGCCAGCAGCCCCTCAGCGGGATCCGTGAATGAGCAGTTCTTC. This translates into CASSPSAGSVNEQFF.

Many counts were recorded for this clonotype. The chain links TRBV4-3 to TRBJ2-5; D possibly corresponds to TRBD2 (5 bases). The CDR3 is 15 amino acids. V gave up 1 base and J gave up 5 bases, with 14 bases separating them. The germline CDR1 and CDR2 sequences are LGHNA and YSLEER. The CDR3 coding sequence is TGCGCCAGCAGCCAAGGAAACGAGCGGAGGGAGACCCAGTACTTC. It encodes CASSQGNERRETQYF.

Here the CDR3 DNA reads TGCAGCGTAGCTTCTTGGGGCTACAATGAGCAGTTCTTC. Translating it yields CSVASWGYNEQFF. The V gene is TRBV29-1, the J gene TRBJ2-1; no firm D call. Trimming took off 6 bases at V and 3 bases at J, with 12 bases between the two ends. The CDR3 runs to 13 residues. CDR1 is SQVTM and CDR2 is ANQGSEA in the germline V gene.

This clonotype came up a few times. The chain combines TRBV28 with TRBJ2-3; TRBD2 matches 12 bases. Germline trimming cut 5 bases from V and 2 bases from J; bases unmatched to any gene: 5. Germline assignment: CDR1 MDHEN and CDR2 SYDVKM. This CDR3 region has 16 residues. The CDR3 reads CASSMGLAGLTDTQYF. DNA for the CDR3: TGTGCCAGCAGTATGGGACTAGCGGGCCTCACAGATACGCAGTATTTT.

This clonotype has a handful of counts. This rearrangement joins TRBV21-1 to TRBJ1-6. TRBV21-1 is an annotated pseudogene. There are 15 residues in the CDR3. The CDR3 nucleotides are TGTGCCAGCAGAAGGACCCTAATCTATAATTCACCCCTCCACTTT. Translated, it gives CASRRTLIYNSPLHF.

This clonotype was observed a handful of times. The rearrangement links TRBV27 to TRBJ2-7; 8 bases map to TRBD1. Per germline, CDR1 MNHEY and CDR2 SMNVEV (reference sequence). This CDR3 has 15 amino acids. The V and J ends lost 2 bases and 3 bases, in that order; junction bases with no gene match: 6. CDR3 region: CASSLKLDRDYEQYF. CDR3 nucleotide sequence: TGTGCCAGCAGTTTAAAGTTGGACAGGGACTACGAGCAGTACTTC.

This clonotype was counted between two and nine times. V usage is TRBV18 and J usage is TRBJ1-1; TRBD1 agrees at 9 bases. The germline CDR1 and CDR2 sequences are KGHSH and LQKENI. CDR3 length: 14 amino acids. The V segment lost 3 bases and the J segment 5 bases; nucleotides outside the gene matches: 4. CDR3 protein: CASSPGTGRTEAFF. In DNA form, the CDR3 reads TGTGCCAGCTCACCCGGGACAGGGCGGACTGAAGCTTTCTTT.

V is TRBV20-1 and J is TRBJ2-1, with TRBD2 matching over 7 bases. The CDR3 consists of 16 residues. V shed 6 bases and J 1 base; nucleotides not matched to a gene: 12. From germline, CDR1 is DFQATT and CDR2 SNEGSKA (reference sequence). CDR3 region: CSARTSGMLSYNEQFF. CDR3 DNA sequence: TGCAGTGCAAGGACTAGTGGAATGCTTTCCTACAATGAGCAGTTCTTC.

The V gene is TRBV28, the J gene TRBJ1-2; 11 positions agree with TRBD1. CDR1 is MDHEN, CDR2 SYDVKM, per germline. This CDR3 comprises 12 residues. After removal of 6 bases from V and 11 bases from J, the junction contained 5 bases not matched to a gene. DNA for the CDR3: TGTGCCAGCAGACCGGGACAGGGGGAGTACACCTTC. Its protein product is CASRPGQGEYTF.

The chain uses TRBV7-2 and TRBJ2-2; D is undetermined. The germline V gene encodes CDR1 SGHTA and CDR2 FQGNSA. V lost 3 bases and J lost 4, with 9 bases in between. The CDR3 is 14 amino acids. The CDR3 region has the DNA TGTGCCAGCAGCTTTGGGCCTCTCACCGGGGAGCTGTTTTTT. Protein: CASSFGPLTGELFF.

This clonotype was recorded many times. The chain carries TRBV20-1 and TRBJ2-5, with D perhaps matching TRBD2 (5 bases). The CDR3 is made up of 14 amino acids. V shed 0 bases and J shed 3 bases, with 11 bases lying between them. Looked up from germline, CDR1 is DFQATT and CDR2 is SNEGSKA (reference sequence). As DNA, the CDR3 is TGCAGTGCTAGAGATTCTTTGCGGGAAGAGACCCAGTACTTC. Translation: CSARDSLREETQYF.

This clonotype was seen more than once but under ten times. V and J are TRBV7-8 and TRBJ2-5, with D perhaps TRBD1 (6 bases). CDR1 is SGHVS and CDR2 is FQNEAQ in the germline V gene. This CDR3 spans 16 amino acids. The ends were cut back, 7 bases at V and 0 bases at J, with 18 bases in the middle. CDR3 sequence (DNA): TGTGCCAGCACCGATCTTGAAAGGGGGTACCAAGAGACCCAGTACTTC. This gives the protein CASTDLERGYQETQYF.

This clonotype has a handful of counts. The CDR3 loop is CASSPVISTDTQYF. CDR3 bases: TGTGCCAGCTCCCCGGTCATAAGCACAGATACGCAGTATTTT. The chain couples TRBV18 to TRBJ2-3, with unresolved D. This CDR3 comprises 14 residues. Trimming took 6 bases from V and 0 from J, leaving 10 bases between them. The V gene's germline CDR1 is KGHSH and CDR2 LQKENI.

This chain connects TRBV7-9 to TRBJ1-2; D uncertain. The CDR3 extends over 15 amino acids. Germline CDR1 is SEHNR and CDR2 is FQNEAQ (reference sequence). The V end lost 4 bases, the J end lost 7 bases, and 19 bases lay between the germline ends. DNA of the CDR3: TGTGCCAGCAGCTCACAAGATAGAGGTAGTGCTGGCTACACCTTC. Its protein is CASSSQDRGSAGYTF.

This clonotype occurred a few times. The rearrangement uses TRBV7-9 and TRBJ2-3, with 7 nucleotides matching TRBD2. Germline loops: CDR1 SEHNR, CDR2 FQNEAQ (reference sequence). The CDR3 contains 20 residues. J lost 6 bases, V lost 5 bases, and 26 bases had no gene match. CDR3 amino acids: CASSPREGFSSSSTVDTQYF. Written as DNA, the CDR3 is TGTGCCAGCAGCCCCAGGGAGGGTTTCTCCTCTTCCAGTACAGTGGATACGCAGTATTTT.

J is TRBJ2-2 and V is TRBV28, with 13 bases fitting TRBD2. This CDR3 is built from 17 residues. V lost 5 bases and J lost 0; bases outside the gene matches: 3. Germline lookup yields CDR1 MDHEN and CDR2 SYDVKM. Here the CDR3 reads CASSQTSGRPNTGELFF. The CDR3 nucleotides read TGTGCCAGCAGTCAGACTAGCGGGAGGCCGAACACCGGGGAGCTGTTTTTT. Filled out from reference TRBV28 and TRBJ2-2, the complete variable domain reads DVKVTQSSRYLVKRTGEKVFLECVQDMDHENMFWYRQDPGLGLRLIYFSYDVKMKEKGDIPEGYSVSREKKERFSLILESASTNQTSMYLCASSQTSGRPNTGELFFGEGSRLTVL.